The sequence of this TCR beta chain was determined in a study of cytomegalovirus exposure and HLA in healthy donors. Overall study: Caucasian-associated ancestry cluster membership applied to about 80% of nearly 400 genotyped donors. Points from the study as a whole: TRBV6-2, TRBV6-3 and some other V segments were unresolvable in 87-base-pair reads. Sequencing artifact likely explains a cluster of highly shared sequence variants. A few CMV-associated chains were confirmed in vitro to be specific for CMV antigens.

CDR1 and CDR2 (germline): SGHRS, YFSETQ. The CDR3 contains 15 residues. V dropped 6 bases and J dropped 3; count of bases not matched to a gene: 7. PCR primers comprised 60 Vbeta and 13 Jbeta primers. Only in-frame clones appear in the TCRdb table, and some are missing; sequencing was by immunoSEQ multiplex PCR. The repertoire holds about 69,000 clones, with about 70% as singletons. To note about this clone: The antigen is unknown.

The origin of this receptor is a woman under 40 in good health and CMV-seronegative. The sequencing sample was made of PBMCs. The V gene is TRBV5-1, the J gene TRBJ2-7; 12 positions match TRBD1. The CDR3 protein is CASKVGQGADYEQYF. In DNA, the CDR3 is TGCGCCAGCAAGGTGGGACAGGGGGCAGACTACGAGCAGTACTTC.